This record looks at one T cell receptor (beta chain) sequence and its context. Its recognized antigen is unknown. Within one base of it there is no much larger clone, and no base qualities were kept. For the CD8 naive samples, CD45RO-negative cells were positively selected for CCR7, yielding a CD45RA+CCR7+ population from which TemRA cells were excluded. The donors were healthy, HIV-negative adults who had no recently reported acute infections or vaccinations. Only Caucasian adults living in Nashville, Tennessee, USA were represented among the donors. After blood collection by leukapheresis, PBMCs were isolated using Ficoll-Histopaque density gradient centrifugation and then cryopreserved in the vapor phase of liquid nitrogen. Analytical flow cytometry was used to check the purity and quantity of every magnetically sorted T cell population. Each sorted fraction had its genomic DNA isolated and then quantified by UV absorbance on a Nanodrop 2000c.

The sample comes from a study of shared clonotypes between healthy human individuals (dated by TCRdb to the early 2020s). Some background on the complete study: Three men and two women, aged 18 to 49 years, made up the cohort. Leukapheresis yielded between about 0.8 and 9.5 billion PBMCs per donor. To increase sequencing depth and limit assay-specific biases, TCR repertoire library preparation and sequencing were carried out by different laboratories using diverse techniques. For each donor, three plates each were used for CD4 naive and CD4 memory, two plates were used for CD8 naive, and one plate was used for CD8 memory. Blood TCR repertoires of about five healthy adults were deeply sequenced to estimate repertoire size and the extent of clonotype sharing between individuals. Findings and caveats that apply to the study as a whole: Pairwise subsampling indicated that sequencing depth was expected to affect the degree of clonotype sharing among donors. Estimated clonotype richness was generally larger for naive than for memory subsets. Sampling was restricted to blood, and TCR repertoires in tissue are likely to differ from TCR repertoires in blood. Because the study included a small number of donors, the genetic and exposure-history diversity represented was limited. Sharing across several donors was observed for about 4.8% of naive CD4, around 3.5% of naive CD8, about 2.3% of memory CD4, and roughly 0.43% of memory CD8 clonotypes. Higher generation probabilities were observed for clonotypes shared by all four sorted-subset donors than for non-shared clonotypes. Incomplete sequencing was indicated by rarefaction of sorted-subset datasets, despite the large sequencing depth.

Reading the germline V gene gives CDR1 SGHTS and CDR2 YDEGEE. The CDR3 runs 19 amino acids, cysteine and phenylalanine included. Of the read, only the CDR3 DNA is kept; its 57 bases are in frame from base 1. V is reduced by 1 base and J by 1 base, leaving a spacing of 24 bases between them. TCR CDR3 regions were amplified from genomic DNA by multiplex PCR using the deep immunoSEQ assay. For each cell subset, the extracted genomic DNA was distributed evenly across all wells of several immunoSEQ 96-well plates, and each plate served as one replicate. For sorted subsets, around 200 ng genomic DNA, equal to about 30,000 T cell genomes, was loaded into each replicate PCR. Purified libraries were quantified with a Qubit 3.0 fluorometer, sized on a Bioanalyzer 2100, and re-quantified with the KAPA Library Quantification kit. Each immunoSEQ 96-well plate was sequenced on its own single-read 150-cycle Illumina NextSeq 550 flow cell. The source study handled its data this way. Because only junctional sequences without quality scores were contained in the immunoSEQ output, filtering matching that applied to full-length reads could not be performed. Sequences were annotated with PyIR, a Python wrapper for IgBLAST v1.9, using IMGT germline references to assign V/J genes and CDR3. Reads were filtered out if the reads had weak V/J assignments (E-value above 1e-6), no CDR3, stop codons, out-of-frame junctions, or ambiguous translated residues. V3J clonotypes were defined by identical inferred V gene, J gene, and CDR3 amino acid sequence. To compute the percentage overlap between repertoires, the number of shared unique clonotypes was divided by the size of the smaller repertoire. RTK rarefaction, the Chao1 estimator, and Recon v2.1 estimates of unobserved clonotypes were used to assess repertoire richness. OLGA was used to compute generation probabilities for all TCRbeta clonotypes that the gDNA method yielded from four donors. TCRdb took over this immuneACCESS table, retaining in-frame rearrangements with V and J assigned. Such tables are incomplete; in checked studies, under half of the missing clones stem from an unresolved V gene, and the remainder is unexplained. V and J calls and clone size are given by that table; D and trimming were obtained from the DNA. This sample holds around 1.9 million clones; 85% to 95% were observed only once. Of the sample, 1.5% to 2% falls within the top ten clones.

The chain is encoded by TRBV5-8 joined to TRBJ2-7; the D gene is possibly TRBD1 or TRBD2, each agreeing over 5 bases. The sequence was collected from a man aged 18 to 29 in good health. Some clones in this sample may be carry-over from other donors' samples. Sequenced material: naive CD8+ T cells from PBMCs. The cell subset or site label corresponds to: CD45RA+CCR7+. The nucleotide sequence reads as follows: TGTGCCAGCAGCTTGATTTGGGGGACCGACGGCACCTCATCCTACGAGCAGTACTTC. This is translated as CASSLIWGTDGTSSYEQYF.